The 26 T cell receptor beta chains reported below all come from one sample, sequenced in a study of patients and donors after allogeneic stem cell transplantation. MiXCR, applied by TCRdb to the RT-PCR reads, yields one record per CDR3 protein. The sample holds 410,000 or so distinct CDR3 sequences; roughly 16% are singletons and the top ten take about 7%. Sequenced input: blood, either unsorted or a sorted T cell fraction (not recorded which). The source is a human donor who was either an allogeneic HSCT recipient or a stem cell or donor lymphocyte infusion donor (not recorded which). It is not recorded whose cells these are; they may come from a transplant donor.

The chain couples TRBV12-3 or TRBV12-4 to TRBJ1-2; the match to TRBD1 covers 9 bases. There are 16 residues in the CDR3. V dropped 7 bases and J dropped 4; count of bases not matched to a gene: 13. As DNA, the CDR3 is TGTGCCAGCACCTCCCATTCCCGGGACAGGGTCTATGGCTACACCTTC. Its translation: CASTSHSRDRVYGYTF.

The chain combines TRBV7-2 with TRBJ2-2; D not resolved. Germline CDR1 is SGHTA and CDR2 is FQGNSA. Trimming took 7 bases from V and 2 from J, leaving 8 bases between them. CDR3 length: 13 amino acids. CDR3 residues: CASTLFNTGELFF. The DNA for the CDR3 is TGTGCCAGCACCCTCTTTAACACCGGGGAGCTGTTTTTT. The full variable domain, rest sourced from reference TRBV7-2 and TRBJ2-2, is GAGVSQSPSNKVTEKGKDVELRCDPISGHTALYWYRQSLGQGLEFLIYFQGNSAPDKSGLPSDRFSAERTGGSVSTLTIQRTQQEDSAVYLCASTLFNTGELFFGEGSRLTVL.

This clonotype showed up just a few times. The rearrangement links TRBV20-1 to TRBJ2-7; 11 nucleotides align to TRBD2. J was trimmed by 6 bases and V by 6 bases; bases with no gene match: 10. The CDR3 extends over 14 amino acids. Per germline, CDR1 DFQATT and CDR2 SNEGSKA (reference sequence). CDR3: CSAKVAGGPGEQYF. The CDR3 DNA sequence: TGCAGTGCAAAAGTAGCGGGGGGGCCTGGCGAGCAGTACTTC.

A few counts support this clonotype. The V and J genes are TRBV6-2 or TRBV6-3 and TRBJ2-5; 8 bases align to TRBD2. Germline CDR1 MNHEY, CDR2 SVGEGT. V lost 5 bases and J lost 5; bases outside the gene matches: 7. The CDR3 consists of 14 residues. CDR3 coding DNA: TGTGCCAGCAGTCCCGGGGGGGCCGGGGAGACCCAGTACTTC. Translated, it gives CASSPGGAGETQYF.

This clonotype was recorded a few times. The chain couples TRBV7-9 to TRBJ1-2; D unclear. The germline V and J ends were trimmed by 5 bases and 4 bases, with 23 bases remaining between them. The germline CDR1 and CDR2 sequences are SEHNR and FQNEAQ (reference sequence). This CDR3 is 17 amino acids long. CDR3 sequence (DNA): TGTGCCAGCAGCCAGGCCCTTCCCGGACGGCAACCCTATGGCTACACCTTC. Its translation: CASSQALPGRQPYGYTF.

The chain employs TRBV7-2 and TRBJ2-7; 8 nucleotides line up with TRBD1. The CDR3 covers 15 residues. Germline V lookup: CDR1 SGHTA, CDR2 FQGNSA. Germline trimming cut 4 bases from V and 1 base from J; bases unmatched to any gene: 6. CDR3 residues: CASSSRTGTSYEQYF. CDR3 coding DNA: TGTGCCAGCAGCTCACGGACAGGGACTTCCTACGAGCAGTACTTC.

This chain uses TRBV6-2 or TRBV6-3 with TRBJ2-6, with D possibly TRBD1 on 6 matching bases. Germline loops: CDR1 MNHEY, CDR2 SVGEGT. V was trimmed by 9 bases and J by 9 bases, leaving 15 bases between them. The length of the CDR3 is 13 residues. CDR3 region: CASSRGSGNVLTF. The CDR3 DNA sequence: TGTGCCAGTTCCAGGGGTTCAGGCAACGTCCTGACTTTC.

The CDR3 here is CASSFNWGVNTEAFF. In DNA, the CDR3 is TGTGCCAGCAGCTTTAATTGGGGCGTGAACACTGAAGCTTTCTTT. The chain employs TRBV11-2 and TRBJ1-1; maybe TRBD1 (5 bases). Germline V gene sequence: CDR1 SGHAT, CDR2 FQNNGV. V lost 3 bases to trimming and J lost 0 bases, with 11 bases between them. The CDR3 has 15 amino acids.

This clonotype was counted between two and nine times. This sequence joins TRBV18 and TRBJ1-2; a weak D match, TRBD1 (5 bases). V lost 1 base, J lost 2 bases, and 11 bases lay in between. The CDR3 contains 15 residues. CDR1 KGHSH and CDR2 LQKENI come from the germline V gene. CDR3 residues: CASSPLESGNYGYTF. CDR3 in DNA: TGTGCCAGCTCACCACTCGAGTCAGGGAACTATGGCTACACCTTC.

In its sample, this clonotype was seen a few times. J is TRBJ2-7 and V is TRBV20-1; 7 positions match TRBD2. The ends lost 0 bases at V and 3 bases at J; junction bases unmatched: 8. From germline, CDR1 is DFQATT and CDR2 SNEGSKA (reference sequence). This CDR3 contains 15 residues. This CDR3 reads CSARDSGGDYYEQYF. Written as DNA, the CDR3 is TGCAGTGCTAGAGATAGTGGGGGGGACTACTACGAGCAGTACTTC.

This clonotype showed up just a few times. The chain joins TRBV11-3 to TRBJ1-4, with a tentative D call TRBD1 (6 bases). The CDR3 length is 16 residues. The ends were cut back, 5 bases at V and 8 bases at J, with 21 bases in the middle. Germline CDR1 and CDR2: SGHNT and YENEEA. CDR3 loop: CASSTRIRGVYEKLFF. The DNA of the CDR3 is TGTGCCAGCAGCACCAGAATCAGGGGAGTTTACGAAAAACTGTTTTTT.

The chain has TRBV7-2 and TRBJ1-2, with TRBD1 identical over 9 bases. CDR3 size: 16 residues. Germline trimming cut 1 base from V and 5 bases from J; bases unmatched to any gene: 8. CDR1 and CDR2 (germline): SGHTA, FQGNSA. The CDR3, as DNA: TGTGCCAGCAGCTTAGGACCCCGGGACAGGGTATATGGCTACACCTTC. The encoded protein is CASSLGPRDRVYGYTF. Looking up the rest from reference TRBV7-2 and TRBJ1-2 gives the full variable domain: GAGVSQSPSNKVTEKGKDVELRCDPISGHTALYWYRQSLGQGLEFLIYFQGNSAPDKSGLPSDRFSAERTGGSVSTLTIQRTQQEDSAVYLCASSLGPRDRVYGYTFGSGTRLTVV.

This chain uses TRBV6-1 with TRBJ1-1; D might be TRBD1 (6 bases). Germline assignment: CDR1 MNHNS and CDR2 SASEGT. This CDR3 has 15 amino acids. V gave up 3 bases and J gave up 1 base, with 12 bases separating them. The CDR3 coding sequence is TGTGCCAGCAGTGATAGGGGGGGTCGGAACACTGAAGCTTTCTTT. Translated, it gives CASSDRGGRNTEAFF.

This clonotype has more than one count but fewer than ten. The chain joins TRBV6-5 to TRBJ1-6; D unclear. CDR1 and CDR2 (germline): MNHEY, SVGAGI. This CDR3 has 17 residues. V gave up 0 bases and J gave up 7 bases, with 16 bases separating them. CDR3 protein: CASSYSTRGIRNSPLHF. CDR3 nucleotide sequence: TGTGCCAGCAGTTACTCGACACGCGGGATCAGAAATTCACCCCTCCACTTT.

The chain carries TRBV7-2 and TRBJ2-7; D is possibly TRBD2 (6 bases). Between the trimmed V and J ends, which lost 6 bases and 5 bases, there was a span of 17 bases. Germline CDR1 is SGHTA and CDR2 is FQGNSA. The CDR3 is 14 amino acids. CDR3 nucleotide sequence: TGTGCCAGCAGGGGGCGGTGGAGGGCCGACGAGCAGTACTTC. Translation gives CASRGRWRADEQYF.

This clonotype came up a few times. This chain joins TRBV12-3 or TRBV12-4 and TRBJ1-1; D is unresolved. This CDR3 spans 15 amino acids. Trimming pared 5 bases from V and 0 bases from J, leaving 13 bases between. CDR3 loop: CASSPAGSMNTEAFF. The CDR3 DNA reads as TGTGCCAGCAGTCCGGCAGGAAGCATGAACACTGAAGCTTTCTTT.

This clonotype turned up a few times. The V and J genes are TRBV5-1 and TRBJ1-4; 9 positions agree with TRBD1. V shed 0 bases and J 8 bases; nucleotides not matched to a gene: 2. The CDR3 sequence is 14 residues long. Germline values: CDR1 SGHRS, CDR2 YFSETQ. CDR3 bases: TGCGCCAGCAGCTTGGAGGGACAGGGCGAAAAACTGTTTTTT. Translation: CASSLEGQGEKLFF. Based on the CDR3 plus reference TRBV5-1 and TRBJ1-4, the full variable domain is KAGVTQTPRYLIKTRGQQVTLSCSPISGHRSVSWYQQTPGQGLQFLFEYFSETQRNKGNFPGRFSGRQFSNSRSEMNVSTLELGDSALYLCASSLEGQGEKLFFGSGTQLSVL.

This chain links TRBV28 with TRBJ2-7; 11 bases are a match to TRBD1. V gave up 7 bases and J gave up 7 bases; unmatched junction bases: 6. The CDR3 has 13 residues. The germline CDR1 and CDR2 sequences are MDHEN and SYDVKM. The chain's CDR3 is CASIEDRGLEQYF. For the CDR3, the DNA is TGTGCCAGCATCGAGGACAGGGGGCTTGAGCAGTACTTC.

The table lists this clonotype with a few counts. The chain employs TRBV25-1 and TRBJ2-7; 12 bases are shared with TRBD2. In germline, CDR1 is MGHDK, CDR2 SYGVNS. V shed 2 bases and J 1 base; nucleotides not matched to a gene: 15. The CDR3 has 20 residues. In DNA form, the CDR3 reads TGTGCCAGCAGTGAAACCAGTCCGGGACTAGCGGGTTCTGGTTCCTACGAGCAGTACTTC. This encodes CASSETSPGLAGSGSYEQYF.

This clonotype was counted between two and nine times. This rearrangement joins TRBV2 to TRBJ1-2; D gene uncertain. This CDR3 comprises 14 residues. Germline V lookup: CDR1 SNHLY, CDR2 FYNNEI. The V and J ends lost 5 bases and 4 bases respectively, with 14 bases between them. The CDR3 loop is CASSPEKGTYGYTF. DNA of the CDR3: TGTGCCAGCAGTCCCGAGAAGGGAACCTATGGCTACACCTTC.

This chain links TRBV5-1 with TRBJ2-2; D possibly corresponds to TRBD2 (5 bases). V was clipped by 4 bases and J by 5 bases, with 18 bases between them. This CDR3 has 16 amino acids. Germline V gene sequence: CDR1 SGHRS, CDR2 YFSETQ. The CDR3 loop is CASSRQEEIVTGELFF. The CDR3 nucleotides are TGCGCCAGCAGCCGGCAGGAGGAGATTGTAACCGGGGAGCTGTTTTTT.

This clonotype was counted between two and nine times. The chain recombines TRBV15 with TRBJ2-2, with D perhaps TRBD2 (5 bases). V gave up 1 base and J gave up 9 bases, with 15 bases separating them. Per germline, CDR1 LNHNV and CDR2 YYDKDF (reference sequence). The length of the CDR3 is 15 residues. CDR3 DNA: TGTGCCACCAGCAGAGGTTTGGAGGCTAGCTGGGAGCTGTTTTTT. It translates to CATSRGLEASWELFF.

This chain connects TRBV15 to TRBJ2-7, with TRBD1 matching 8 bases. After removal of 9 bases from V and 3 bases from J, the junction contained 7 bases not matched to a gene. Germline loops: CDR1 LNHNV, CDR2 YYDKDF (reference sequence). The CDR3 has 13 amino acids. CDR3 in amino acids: CATNRDRHYEQYF. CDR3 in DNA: TGTGCCACAAACCGGGACAGGCACTACGAGCAGTACTTC.

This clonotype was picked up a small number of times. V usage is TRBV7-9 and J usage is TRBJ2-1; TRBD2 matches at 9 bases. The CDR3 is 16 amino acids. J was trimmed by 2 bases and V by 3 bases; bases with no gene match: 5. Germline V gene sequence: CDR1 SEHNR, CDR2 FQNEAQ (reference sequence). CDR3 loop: CASSLRKRGAYNEQFF. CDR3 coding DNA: TGTGCCAGCAGCTTGAGAAAGCGGGGGGCCTACAATGAGCAGTTCTTC.

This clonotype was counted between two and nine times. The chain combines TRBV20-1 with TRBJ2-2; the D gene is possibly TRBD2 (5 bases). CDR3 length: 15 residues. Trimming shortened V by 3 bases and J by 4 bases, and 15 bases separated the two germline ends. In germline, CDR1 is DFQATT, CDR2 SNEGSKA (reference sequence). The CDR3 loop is CSASQDSSRTGELFF. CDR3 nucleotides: TGCAGTGCTAGCCAGGACTCCTCGCGCACCGGGGAGCTGTTTTTT.

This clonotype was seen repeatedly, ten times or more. CDR3 in amino acids: CASRRGYEQYF. The CDR3 nucleotides read TGTGCCAGCCGACGGGGTTACGAGCAGTACTTC. The chain has TRBV6-5 and TRBJ2-7; a possible D gene is TRBD2 (5 bases). The CDR3 has 11 amino acids. The V end lost 8 bases, the J end lost 4 bases, and 9 bases lay between the germline ends. Germline CDR1 reads MNHEY; CDR2 reads SVGAGI.